Included here is one TCR beta chain sequence, with context. One entry per CDR3 protein results from TCRdb running MiXCR on the 5' RACE reads. The table shows about 370,000 distinct CDR3 sequences, with under 30% occurring only once. The data were taken from a study of identical twins' blood T cells. V dropped 2 bases and J dropped 0 bases, with 13 bases sitting between them. The CDR3 is 16 residues long. Germline V CDR1 and CDR2: LGHDT, YNNKEL (reference sequence). The rearrangement uses TRBV3-1 and TRBJ1-1; D is uncertain. Sequenced sample: PBMCs. The source is a woman aged 18 to 55 in good health. This CDR3 reads CASSQTCSGMNTEAFF. CDR3 DNA sequence: TGTGCCAGCAGCCAAACATGCAGCGGCATGAACACTGAAGCTTTCTTT. The complete variable domain, with remaining parts taken from reference TRBV3-1 and TRBJ1-1, reads DTAVSQTPKYLVTQMGNDKSIKCEQNLGHDTMYWYKQDSKKFLKIMFSYNNKELIINETVPNRFSPKSPDKAHLNLHINSLELGDSAVYFCASSQTCSGMNTEAFFGQGTRLTVV.